The 6 T cell receptor beta chains below come from one sample, sequenced in a study of T cell repertoires in cytomegalovirus infection. A single record per CDR3 protein comes from TCRdb applying MiXCR to the reads. The data contain 200,000 to 300,000 distinct CDR3 sequences, 12% to 15% of them singletons. What was sequenced was PBMCs. The source is a human donor in good health (CMV status not recorded). Some clones in this sample may be carry-over from other donors' samples.

In its sample, this clonotype was seen many times. The gene calls are TRBV12-3 or TRBV12-4 and TRBJ1-5; 7 nucleotides agree with TRBD1. The CDR3 extends over 15 amino acids. V lost 5 bases, J lost 9 bases, and 13 bases stayed unmatched. CDR3 residues: CASSLQIRGDTPQHF. CDR3 bases: TGTGCCAGCAGTCTCCAGATCAGGGGGGATACGCCCCAGCATTTT.

The DNA for the CDR3 is TGCAGTGCTGCCCACCCCGGGACCCAGAACACCGGGGAGCTGTTTTTT. The encoded protein is CSAAHPGTQNTGELFF. This chain joins TRBV20-1 and TRBJ2-2; D may match TRBD1 or TRBD2 (5 bases each). There are 16 residues in the CDR3. Per germline, CDR1 DFQATT and CDR2 SNEGSKA (reference sequence). The V gene lost 5 bases and the J gene lost 1 base, with 17 bases spanning the gap.

The gene calls are TRBV29-1 and TRBJ1-1; the match to TRBD1 covers 7 bases. After removal of 1 base from V and 4 bases from J, the junction contained 9 bases not matched to a gene. Germline CDR1 and CDR2: SQVTM and ANQGSEA. The CDR3 spans 15 residues. The CDR3 sequence is CSVEGGARGTTEAFF. In DNA form, the CDR3 reads TGCAGCGTTGAAGGAGGGGCCAGGGGGACCACTGAAGCTTTCTTT.

There are a few counts of this clonotype. The chain joins TRBV5-1 to TRBJ2-3; 12 nucleotides align to TRBD1. CDR1 SGHRS and CDR2 YFSETQ come from the germline V gene. This CDR3 is 16 amino acids long. The junction had 8 bases not matched to a gene; V was cut back by 4 bases and J by 5 bases. The CDR3 DNA is TGCGCCAGCAGCGTACCGGGACAGGGGGCTTTAGATACGCAGTATTTT. Protein sequence: CASSVPGQGALDTQYF.

This chain uses TRBV6-4 with TRBJ2-1; TRBD2 might be the D (6 bases). This CDR3 is built from 15 residues. In germline, CDR1 is MRHNA, CDR2 SNTAGT. V lost 5 bases and J 4 bases, leaving 15 bases between the germline ends. The CDR3 here is CASSKTGEKYNEQFF. Written as DNA, the CDR3 is TGTGCCAGCAGTAAAACGGGAGAGAAGTACAATGAGCAGTTCTTC.

This clonotype was seen a handful of times. The gene calls are TRBV20-1 and TRBJ2-7; D not resolved. The V and J ends lost 5 bases and 4 bases respectively, with 12 bases between them. This CDR3 region has 12 residues. Germline assignment: CDR1 DFQATT and CDR2 SNEGSKA (reference sequence). In DNA, the CDR3 is TGCAGTGCTGCGTGGGGTGGTTACGAGCAGTACTTC. Protein: CSAAWGGYEQYF.